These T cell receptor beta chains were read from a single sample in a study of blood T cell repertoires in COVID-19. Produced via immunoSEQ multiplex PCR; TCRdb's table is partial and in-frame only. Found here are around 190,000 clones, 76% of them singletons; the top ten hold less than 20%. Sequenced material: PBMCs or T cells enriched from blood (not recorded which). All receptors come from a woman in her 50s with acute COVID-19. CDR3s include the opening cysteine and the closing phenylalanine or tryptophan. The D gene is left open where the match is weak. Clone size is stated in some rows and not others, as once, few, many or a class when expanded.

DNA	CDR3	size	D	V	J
TGTGCCAGTAGTATAGCGGACAAGAACACTGAAGCTTTCTTT	CASSIADKNTEAFF	once	-	TRBV19	TRBJ1-1
TGTGCCAGTAGTACCCCCGGGCGGGCGGAGGGTGAAAAACTGTTTTTT	CASSTPGRAEGEKLFF	-	-	TRBV19	TRBJ1-4
TGTGCCAGCAGCTTACAGACAGGGGGGAATGGCTACACCTTC	CASSLQTGGNGYTF	many	TRBD1	TRBV5-6	TRBJ1-2
TGTGCCAGCACCACGGGGGGGTACTCACCCCTCCACTTT	CASTTGGYSPLHF	-	-	TRBV6-6	TRBJ1-6
TGTGCCAGTAGATCCCGTAGCGGGGGGGCCAAAGAGACCCAGTACTTC	CASRSRSGGAKETQYF	-	TRBD2	TRBV19	TRBJ2-5
TGTGCCATAAAGGGCGGGGAACAGGGGTCATCGGAAAAACTGTTTTTT	CAIKGGEQGSSEKLFF	-	TRBD1	TRBV10-3	TRBJ1-4
TGTGCCAGCAGCCTCCGGACACTTTTGCAAGAGACCCAGTACTTC	CASSLRTLLQETQYF	-	-	TRBV7-9	TRBJ2-5
TGTGCCAGATCCGGACAGGTAGATGGCTACACCTTC	CARSGQVDGYTF	-	TRBD1	TRBV2	TRBJ1-2
TGTGCCAGCAGCTACAGGTTAAGCTCTGGAAACACCATATATTTT	CASSYRLSSGNTIYF	-	-	TRBV3-1/TRBV3-2	TRBJ1-3
TGCGCCAGCAGCTTGGGGCCCCAGGGGGCCGATGGCGGTGAAAAACTGTTTTTT	CASSLGPQGADGGEKLFF	-	TRBD1	TRBV5-1	TRBJ1-4
TGTGCCAGCAGTCCCCGGGACAGGGGGCGCAATGAGCAGTTCTTC	CASSPRDRGRNEQFF	-	TRBD1	TRBV28	TRBJ2-1
TGTGCCAGCTCACCAGGAATGGACAGCCAAGAGACCCAGTACTTC	CASSPGMDSQETQYF	-	-	TRBV18	TRBJ2-5
TGTGCCAGCAGCCCACCGGAGGGGACCCAGTACTTC	CASSPPEGTQYF	-	-	TRBV7-8	TRBJ2-5
TGTGCCAGCAGCTCCCGAGGGGGGACCGGGGGGTATGGCTACACCTTC	CASSSRGGTGGYGYTF	-	-	TRBV7-8	TRBJ1-2
TGCGCCAGCAGCGGAACGACAGGGGGCTACGCTGAAGCTTTCTTT	CASSGTTGGYAEAFF	medium-sized	TRBD1	TRBV5-1	TRBJ1-1
TGCGCCACTGGGACATCACACCCCACAGATACGCAGTATTTT	CATGTSHPTDTQYF	few	-	TRBV5-1	TRBJ2-3
TGTGCCAGCAGCCAAGGGACAGGGGGCGCATCTGGAAACACCATATATTTT	CASSQGTGGASGNTIYF	-	TRBD1	TRBV14	TRBJ1-3
TGTGCCAGCAGGTGGGAGGGGGAGCTGTTTTTT	CASRWEGELFF	-	-	TRBV7-2	TRBJ2-2
TGTGCCAGCAGCCACCCCAGCGGGGGGGGGAACACCGGGGAGCTGTTTTTT	CASSHPSGGGNTGELFF	-	TRBD2	TRBV7-2	TRBJ2-2
TGTGCCTCGCAGGGTGGCTATGGCTACACCTTC	CASQGGYGYTF	-	-	TRBV19	TRBJ1-2
TGTGCCAGCAGTTACGCGTCTGGAAACACCATATATTTT	CASSYASGNTIYF	few	-	TRBV6-5	TRBJ1-3
TGTGCCAGCAGCCCCCGCGGGGGAGGGGGGGCTAGGACAGATACGCAGTATTTT	CASSPRGGGGARTDTQYF	-	-	TRBV9	TRBJ2-3
TGTGCCAGCAGGGGTGACAGGGCCAATCAGCCCCAGCATTTT	CASRGDRANQPQHF	-	TRBD1	TRBV28	TRBJ1-5
TGTGCCAGCAGCTTCGTGGAGGGACAGGCGTGGGGCTACACCTTC	CASSFVEGQAWGYTF	-	TRBD1	TRBV7-9	TRBJ1-2
TGTGCCAGCAGCTACGGACAGGGTCGCTCAGATACGCAGTATTTT	CASSYGQGRSDTQYF	few	TRBD1	TRBV5-6	TRBJ2-3
TGCGCCAGCAGCCAAGATCGGGGGGGTGGCAATCAGCCCCAGCATTTT	CASSQDRGGGNQPQHF	once	-	TRBV4-3	TRBJ1-5
TGTGCCAGCAGCCAATCCTTCCCGACAGGGGGCGATTTTACTGAAGCTTTCTTT	CASSQSFPTGGDFTEAFF	-	TRBD1	TRBV27	TRBJ1-1
TGCGCCAGCGGGTCCGGACAGGCCACAATGAACACTGAAGCTTTCTTT	CASGSGQATMNTEAFF	-	TRBD1	TRBV5-1	TRBJ1-1
TGTGCCAGTAGTATACGGAGGGAAATGATCTCGGGCACTGAAGCTTTCTTT	CASSIRREMISGTEAFF	few	-	TRBV19	TRBJ1-1
TGTGCCAGCAGCCCCCGTGGACTAGAGCAGTTCTTC	CASSPRGLEQFF	-	-	TRBV7-6	TRBJ2-1
TGTGCCAGCAGTGGGCACAATGAGCAGTTCTTC	CASSGHNEQFF	-	-	TRBV2	TRBJ2-1
TGTGCCAGCTCACAGGGACTCTCTGGAAACACCATATATTTT	CASSQGLSGNTIYF	-	-	TRBV18	TRBJ1-3
TGCGCCAGCAGCCAGCCCGGTCGGGGGGGAGAGACCCAGTACTTC	CASSQPGRGGETQYF	-	TRBD2	TRBV4-1	TRBJ2-5
TGCGCCAGCAGTCGGGATCCTGGCTCTGGCTACACCTTC	CASSRDPGSGYTF	-	-	TRBV10-1	TRBJ1-2
TGTGCCAGCAGCGCCCGGACAGGTGGGACTGAAGCTTTCTTT	CASSARTGGTEAFF	-	TRBD1	TRBV7-9	TRBJ1-1
TGCGCCAGCAACCGAATAGCAGGGGGCGCGGGCACAGATACGCAGTATTTT	CASNRIAGGAGTDTQYF	-	TRBD1	TRBV5-1	TRBJ2-3
TGCGCCAGCAGCCCTTTATACCGGGACAGGGGCAATGAGCAGTTCTTC	CASSPLYRDRGNEQFF	once	TRBD1	TRBV5-1	TRBJ2-1
TGCGCCAGCAGCCAAGGGCCGGACAGGGGGCATGCTAATGAAAAACTGTTTTTT	CASSQGPDRGHANEKLFF	once	TRBD1	TRBV4-1	TRBJ1-4
TGTGCCAGCAGCGATTACGGGGTGGTGGCTTTCTTT	CASSDYGVVAFF	few	-	TRBV7-2	TRBJ1-1
TGTGCCACCAGTGATTGGACAGGGGAAAGCGTCCTGACTTTC	CATSDWTGESVLTF	-	TRBD1	TRBV24-1	TRBJ2-6
TGTGCCAGCAGCTTAGACATCGATCAGCCCCAGCATTTT	CASSLDIDQPQHF	-	-	TRBV7-9	TRBJ1-5
TGTGCCAGCAGCGACGCTGGGGCGGCGGAGTTCTTC	CASSDAGAAEFF	few	-	TRBV2	TRBJ2-1
TGTGCCAGCAGTACCCACAACAGGGGGGGCAATGAGCAGTTCTTC	CASSTHNRGGNEQFF	-	-	TRBV6-6	TRBJ2-1